This T cell receptor beta chain comes out of a study of OX40 agonist ivuxolimab in advanced cancers. A word on this clone: The antigen remains undetermined.

Only in-frame clones appear in the TCRdb table, and some are missing; sequencing was by immunoSEQ multiplex PCR. Among roughly 74,000 clones, over 85% were seen once, and the ten largest hold around 21%. V was clipped by 5 bases and J by 8 bases, with 12 bases between them. The CDR3 length is 11 residues. Germline values: CDR1 DFQATT, CDR2 SNEGSKA (reference sequence). Whole-study results and caveats: In general, CD8+ T cells held more expanded clones than CD4+ did, on average.

Sequenced here: CD4+ or CD8+ T cells sorted from blood, sampled in a trial of the OX40 agonist ivuxolimab. This sequence joins TRBV20-1 and TRBJ1-2, with D unclear. The sequence came from an adult with an advanced solid tumor such as melanoma, head and neck, liver or kidney cancer. CDR3 nucleotides: TGCAGTGCTTCCACCCCCCCCGGCTACACCTTC. Translated: CSASTPPGYTF.